The clone carrying this T cell receptor (beta chain) was counted between two and nine times. Its antigen is unidentified. This entry is derived from a study of T cells after yellow fever vaccination. Study-level information: Preparing low-cell-number fractions relied on SMART-Seq v4 Ultra Low Input. Regarding the study as a whole: At under 98% for CD4 and about 91% for CD8, most primary-vaccination clones showed up again after the booster. A faster peak, day 5 versus 15, was reached by the weaker secondary response.

The V end lost 2 bases, the J end lost 9 bases, and 11 bases lay between the germline ends. Germline values: CDR1 SGHRS, CDR2 YFSETQ. The CDR3 length is 12 residues. 5'RACE template switching produced TCR cDNA carrying a universal primer site and UMIs. MiXCR, applied by TCRdb to the 5' RACE reads, yields one record per CDR3 protein. Among roughly 520,000 distinct CDR3 sequences listed, 20% to 25% were seen once. The sequences come from PBMCs, collected approximately 22 days after the first yellow fever vaccination. The chain is built from TRBV5-1 and TRBJ1-2; D uncertain. The clonotype originates from a man aged 18 to 29 who received the YFV17D yellow fever vaccine. The CDR3 sequence is CASSFQASSYTF. CDR3 DNA: TGCGCCAGCAGCTTTCAGGCTTCAAGCTACACCTTC.